These 10 T cell receptor beta chains were all obtained from the same sample, sequenced in a study of T cells in Graves' hyperthyroidism and ophthalmopathy. The TCR beta CDR3 regions underwent amplification using RNA transcripts as the source. Primed by the HTBI set, a first-round RT-PCR was run on the TCR CDR3. TCRdb fed the multiplex PCR reads into MiXCR, producing one record per CDR3 protein. The repertoire holds 300,000 to 450,000 distinct CDR3 sequences, with 13% as singletons. Specimen: blood. All receptors derive from a woman under 30 with Graves' hyperthyroidism.

This clonotype was counted many times. This chain joins TRBV3-1 and TRBJ1-4, with D uncertain. The CDR3 has 14 residues. V dropped 4 bases and J dropped 8 bases, with 14 bases sitting between them. The germline V gene encodes CDR1 LGHDT and CDR2 YNNKEL (reference sequence). CDR3 nucleotide sequence: TGTGCCAGCAGCCTAGAAGGGTCGGGGGAAAAACTGTTTTTT. It encodes CASSLEGSGEKLFF.

CDR3 nucleotide sequence: TGTGCCAGCAGCCCCCGGGACGGAGTCGGGGGCTACACCTTC. It translates to CASSPRDGVGGYTF. The chain combines TRBV13 with TRBJ1-2; D perhaps matches TRBD1 (5 bases). Trimming removed 5 bases at V and 8 bases at J, with 18 bases between. CDR1 and CDR2 from the germline V gene are PRHDT and FYEKMQ (reference sequence). The length of the CDR3 is 14 residues.

This clonotype was recorded at least ten times. This sequence joins TRBV7-2 and TRBJ2-2; 8 bases are shared with TRBD2. Germline loops: CDR1 SGHTA, CDR2 FQGNSA. This CDR3 contains 13 residues. With 8 bases clipped from V and 4 bases from J, the junction kept 3 bases outside the gene matches. The CDR3 region is CASERERTGELFF. CDR3 coding DNA: TGTGCCAGCGAGCGGGAGCGCACCGGGGAGCTGTTTTTT.

The chain has TRBV20-1 and TRBJ2-3; 7 bases fit TRBD2. V shed 0 bases, J shed 6 bases, and the junction held 6 bases outside the gene matches. Germline loops: CDR1 DFQATT, CDR2 SNEGSKA (reference sequence). CDR3 size: 14 residues. As DNA, the CDR3 is TGCAGTGCTAGAGATCGAAGGGGAGGGGATACGCAGTATTTT. Translation: CSARDRRGGDTQYF.

The chain has TRBV10-2 and TRBJ2-1; no definite D call. Deletions cut 5 bases from V and 9 bases from J, with 8 bases between. The germline gives CDR1 WSHSY, CDR2 SAAADI. The CDR3 sequence is 11 residues long. The CDR3 sequence: CASSFDSEQFF. The CDR3 DNA reads as TGCGCCAGCAGTTTTGATAGTGAGCAGTTCTTC.

There are many counts of this clonotype. This chain connects TRBV7-9 to TRBJ2-7, with TRBD2 as a possible D gene (6 bases). The CDR3 runs 15 residues. Trimming shortened V by 1 base and J by 0 bases, and 10 bases separated the two germline ends. Germline CDR1 SEHNR, CDR2 FQNEAQ (reference sequence). The CDR3 sequence is CASSLEEGSSYEQYF. CDR3 sequence (DNA): TGTGCCAGCAGCTTAGAGGAGGGTAGCTCCTACGAGCAGTACTTC.

This sequence joins TRBV20-1 and TRBJ1-1, with D hard to call. From germline, CDR1 is DFQATT and CDR2 SNEGSKA (reference sequence). The V end lost 3 bases, the J end lost 0 bases, and 2 bases lay between the germline ends. The CDR3 totals 11 residues. The CDR3 bases are TGCAGTGCTAGCCTGAACACTGAAGCTTTCTTT. Protein sequence: CSASLNTEAFF.

This chain uses TRBV20-1 with TRBJ1-5, with 8 bases identical to TRBD1. The CDR3 has 13 residues. Germline lookup yields CDR1 DFQATT and CDR2 SNEGSKA (reference sequence). V shed 6 bases and J 5 bases; nucleotides not matched to a gene: 6. The CDR3 nucleotides are TGCAGTGCACAGGACAGGGCCCATCAGCCCCAGCATTTT. Translated: CSAQDRAHQPQHF.

In its sample, this clonotype was seen a few times. The gene calls are TRBV9 and TRBJ2-7, with 7 bases identical to TRBD1. This CDR3 is 14 amino acids long. Looked up from germline, CDR1 is SGDLS and CDR2 is YYNGEE. J was trimmed by 6 bases and V by 0 bases; bases with no gene match: 6. The CDR3 is CASSVGTGPLEQYF. The CDR3 DNA reads as TGTGCCAGCAGCGTAGGGACAGGCCCCCTCGAGCAGTACTTC. The full variable domain, in which reference TRBV9 and TRBJ2-7 provide the parts outside the CDR3, is DSGVTQTPKHLITATGQRVTLRCSPRSGDLSVYWYQQSLDQGLQFLIQYYNGEERAKGNILERFSAQQFPDLHSELNLSSLELGDSALYFCASSVGTGPLEQYFGPGTRLTVT.

This clonotype was counted ten times or more. The chain uses TRBV30 and TRBJ2-2; the match to TRBD2 covers 10 bases. Per germline, CDR1 GTSNPN and CDR2 SVGIG (reference sequence). CDR3 length equals 16 residues. Trimming took 2 bases from V and 5 from J; bases not matched to a gene: 8. The CDR3 reads CAWSPLGLAATGELFF. The CDR3 nucleotides read TGTGCCTGGAGTCCACTAGGACTAGCGGCTACCGGGGAGCTGTTTTTT.